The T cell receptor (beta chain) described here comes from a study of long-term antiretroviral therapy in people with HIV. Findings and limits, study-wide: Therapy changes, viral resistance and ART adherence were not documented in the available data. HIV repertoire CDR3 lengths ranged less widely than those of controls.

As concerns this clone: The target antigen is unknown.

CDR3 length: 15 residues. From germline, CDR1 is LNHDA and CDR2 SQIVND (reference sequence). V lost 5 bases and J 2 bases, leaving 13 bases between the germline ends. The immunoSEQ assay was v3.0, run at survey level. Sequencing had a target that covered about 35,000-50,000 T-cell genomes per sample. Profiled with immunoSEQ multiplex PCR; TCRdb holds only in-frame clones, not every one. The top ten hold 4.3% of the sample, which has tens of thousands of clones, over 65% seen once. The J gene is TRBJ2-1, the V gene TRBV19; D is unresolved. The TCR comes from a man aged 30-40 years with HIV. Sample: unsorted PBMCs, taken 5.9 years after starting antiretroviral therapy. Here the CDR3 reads CASSVLSGPYNEQFF. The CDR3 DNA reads TGTGCCAGTAGTGTCCTCTCCGGACCCTACAATGAGCAGTTCTTC.